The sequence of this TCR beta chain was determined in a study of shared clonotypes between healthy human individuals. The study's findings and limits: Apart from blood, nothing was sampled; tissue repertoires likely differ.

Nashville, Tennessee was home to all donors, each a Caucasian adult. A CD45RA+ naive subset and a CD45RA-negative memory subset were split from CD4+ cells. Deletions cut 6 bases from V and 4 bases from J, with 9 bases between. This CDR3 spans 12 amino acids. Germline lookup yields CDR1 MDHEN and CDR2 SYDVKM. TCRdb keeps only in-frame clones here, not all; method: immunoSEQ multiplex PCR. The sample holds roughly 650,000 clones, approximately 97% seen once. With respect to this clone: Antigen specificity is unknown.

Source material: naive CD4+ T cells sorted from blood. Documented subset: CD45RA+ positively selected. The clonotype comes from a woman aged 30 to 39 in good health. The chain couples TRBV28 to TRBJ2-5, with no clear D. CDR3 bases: TGTGCCAGCAGGTCCCCACTAGAGACCCAGTACTTC. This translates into CASRSPLETQYF.